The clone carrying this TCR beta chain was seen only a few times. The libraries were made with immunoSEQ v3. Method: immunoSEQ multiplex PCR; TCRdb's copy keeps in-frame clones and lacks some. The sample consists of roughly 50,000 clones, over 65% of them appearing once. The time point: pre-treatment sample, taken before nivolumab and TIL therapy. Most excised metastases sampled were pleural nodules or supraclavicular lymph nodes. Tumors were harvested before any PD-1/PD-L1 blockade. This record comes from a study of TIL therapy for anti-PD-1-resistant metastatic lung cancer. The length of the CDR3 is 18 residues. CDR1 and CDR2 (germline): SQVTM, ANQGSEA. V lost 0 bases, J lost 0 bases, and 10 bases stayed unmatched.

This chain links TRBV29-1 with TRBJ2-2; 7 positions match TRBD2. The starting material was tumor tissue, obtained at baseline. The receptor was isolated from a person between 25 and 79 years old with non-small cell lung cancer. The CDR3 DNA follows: TGCAGCGTTGAAGATGAGAAAGCGGGACTTGCGAACACCGGGGAGCTGTTTTTT. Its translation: CSVEDEKAGLANTGELFF.